This T cell receptor beta chain was recorded in a study of OX40 agonist ivuxolimab in advanced cancers. Broader study findings: Dosing at 0.1 to 3.0 mg/kg was accompanied by clonal expansion of CD4+ and CD8+ blood T cells by week 6. Some nonresponders also had low normalized T-cell clonal expansion.

Clones were read by immunoSEQ multiplex PCR, and TCRdb kept only the in-frame ones, dropping some. The sample includes approximately 23,000 clones, 84% of them seen just once. This CDR3 comprises 15 residues. Germline V CDR1 and CDR2: MNHNY, SVGAGI (reference sequence). The germline V and J ends were trimmed by 2 bases and 0 bases, with 8 bases remaining between them. Turning to this clone: Its antigen is not known.

The sample in question was CD4+ or CD8+ T cells sorted from blood, obtained in a trial of the OX40 agonist ivuxolimab. The receptor's source is an adult with an advanced solid tumor such as melanoma, head and neck, liver or kidney cancer. The gene calls are TRBV6-6 and TRBJ1-3; D call uncertain. The CDR3 sequence is CASSYDGSSGNTIYF. DNA for the CDR3: TGTGCCAGCAGTTACGACGGGAGCTCTGGAAACACCATATATTTT.